Following are 10 T cell receptor beta chains from one sample sequenced in a study of T-cell reconstitution after alpha-beta-depleted transplantation in children. During its preparation, the TCRbeta library received unique molecular identifiers. TCRdb redid the calling of the PCR reads with MiXCR, one entry per CDR3 protein. The table lists some 120,000 distinct CDR3 sequences, 23% of them singletons. The sequencing used PBMCs, mostly from graft donor cells, collected 180 days after TCRalphabeta/CD19-depleted stem cell transplant. All receptors derive from a male patient under 10 years old who had a stem cell transplant for chronic granulomatous disease, so the T cells may come from the graft donor.

This clonotype has a count of ten or more. The chain recombines TRBV29-1 with TRBJ1-2, with TRBD1 matching 10 bases. Trimming at V came to 5 bases and at J to 6 bases, leaving 6 bases not matched to a gene. CDR1 and CDR2 (germline): SQVTM, ANQGSEA. The CDR3 spans 13 residues. The CDR3 region is CSVLKDRGDGYTF. CDR3 sequence (DNA): TGCAGCGTTCTGAAGGACAGGGGGGATGGCTACACCTTC.

The chain has TRBV29-1 and TRBJ2-5; 11 bases map to TRBD2. The CDR3 has 16 residues. Per germline, CDR1 SQVTM and CDR2 ANQGSEA. With 5 bases clipped from V and 4 bases from J, the junction kept 12 bases outside the gene matches. The CDR3 is CSVRDRLAGFGETQYF. CDR3 coding DNA: TGCAGCGTTCGGGACCGACTAGCGGGATTTGGAGAGACCCAGTACTTC.

The CDR3 region is CSADYGYTF. Written as DNA, the CDR3 is TGCAGTGCCGACTATGGCTACACCTTC. The chain is built from TRBV20-1 and TRBJ1-2, with D unclear. Germline V gives CDR1 DFQATT, CDR2 SNEGSKA (reference sequence). V shed 6 bases and J shed 3 bases, with 2 bases lying between them. The CDR3 extends over 9 amino acids.

This clonotype was recorded only once. The genes are TRBV12-3 or TRBV12-4 and TRBJ2-2; D remains unclear. This CDR3 comprises 15 residues. V was clipped by 7 bases and J by 0 bases, with 12 bases between them. The CDR3 loop is CASNENRPNTGELFF. The CDR3 nucleotides read TGTGCCAGCAATGAAAATAGGCCGAACACCGGGGAGCTGTTTTTT.

In its sample, this clonotype was seen a few times. This chain joins TRBV20-1 and TRBJ2-3; TRBD1 or TRBD2 may be the D gene (5 bases each). The germline V and J ends were trimmed by 5 bases and 5 bases, with 23 bases remaining between them. CDR3 length: 16 residues. Germline values: CDR1 DFQATT, CDR2 SNEGSKA (reference sequence). The CDR3 DNA reads TGCAGTGCTCACCCCGTGGGGCCCCAGGCGGGAGATACGCAGTATTTT. It specifies CSAHPVGPQAGDTQYF.

This clonotype was seen a handful of times. This rearrangement joins TRBV7-3 to TRBJ2-3; 8 positions agree with TRBD2. The germline gives CDR1 SGHTA, CDR2 FQGTGA. This CDR3 is 15 amino acids long. V shed 4 bases and J 0 bases; nucleotides not matched to a gene: 3. The CDR3 loop is CASSSRGGSTDTQYF. The CDR3 DNA reads as TGTGCCAGCAGCTCCCGGGGGGGGAGCACAGATACGCAGTATTTT.

This clonotype showed up just once. The genes are TRBV3-1 and TRBJ1-4; possible D gene TRBD1, 5 bases. V gave up 8 bases and J gave up 5 bases, with 15 bases separating them. Per the germline V gene, CDR1 is LGHDT and CDR2 is YNNKEL (reference sequence). This CDR3 spans 14 amino acids. The CDR3 loop is CASSKTATNEKLFF. CDR3 nucleotide sequence: TGTGCCAGCTCAAAGACAGCCACAAATGAAAAACTGTTTTTT.

This clonotype has at least ten counts. The chain joins TRBV9 to TRBJ2-1; weak D call: TRBD2 (6 bases). The CDR3 length is 13 residues. Germline-derived CDR1 and CDR2 are SGDLS and YYNGEE. V was clipped by 7 bases and J by 8 bases, with 16 bases between them. The CDR3 protein is CASGLVGGHEQFF. The CDR3 coding sequence is TGTGCCAGCGGACTTGTGGGGGGACATGAGCAGTTCTTC.

The V and J genes are TRBV28 and TRBJ1-2; a possible D gene is TRBD1 (6 bases). The CDR3 is made up of 15 amino acids. CDR1 is MDHEN, CDR2 SYDVKM, per germline. Trimming took off 3 bases at V and 4 bases at J, with 15 bases between the two ends. The DNA for the CDR3 is TGTGCCAGCAGTTTGGCCAGGGGCCGAACCTATGGCTACACCTTC. Translated, it gives CASSLARGRTYGYTF.

This clonotype was seen many times. This rearrangement joins TRBV5-5 to TRBJ2-4; TRBD2 agrees at 10 bases. Germline values: CDR1 SGHKS, CDR2 YYEKEE (reference sequence). This CDR3 has 16 amino acids. V gave up 4 bases and J gave up 3 bases; unmatched junction bases: 7. The CDR3 nucleotides are TGTGCCAGCAGCCCACTAGCGGGATTGGGCAAAAACATTCAGTACTTC. This sequence encodes CASSPLAGLGKNIQYF.